The 18 T cell receptor beta chains listed next were all sequenced from one sample in a study of technical replicates of blood from several donors. Data came from immunoSEQ multiplex PCR; TCRdb stores just in-frame clones and leaves some out. Altogether around 9,000 clones are present, 90% to 95% being singletons, with the ten largest covering roughly 8.6%. Sequencing input: PBMCs. These receptors were taken from a human donor in good health.

The gene calls are TRBV6-6 and TRBJ2-5; D might be TRBD1 (6 bases). CDR3 length: 15 amino acids. The V end lost 2 bases, the J end lost 4 bases, and 14 bases lay between the germline ends. Germline CDR1 and CDR2: MNHNY and SVGAGI (reference sequence). The CDR3 region has the DNA TGTGCCAGCAGTTACGCAAGGGGGTTTGGAGAGACCCAGTACTTC. Translating gives CASSYARGFGETQYF.

V usage is TRBV5-5 and J usage is TRBJ1-1; D is ambiguous. The CDR3 is 15 residues long. Germline-derived CDR1 and CDR2 are SGHKS and YYEKEE (reference sequence). The ends were cut back, 8 bases at V and 2 bases at J, with 19 bases in the middle. This CDR3 reads CASRPSLGSNTEAFF. The DNA of the CDR3 is TGTGCCAGTCGACCTTCTTTGGGCAGTAACACTGAAGCTTTCTTT.

This chain links TRBV2 with TRBJ2-1; no definite D call. Germline values: CDR1 SNHLY, CDR2 FYNNEI. Trimming removed 5 bases from V and 9 bases from J, with 20 bases in between. The length of the CDR3 is 15 residues. The CDR3 loop is CASSLSTSKAAEQFF. DNA of the CDR3: TGTGCCAGCAGTCTTTCCACCTCCAAGGCGGCTGAGCAGTTCTTC.

This chain joins TRBV4-2 and TRBJ2-4; maybe TRBD1 (6 bases). Deletions cut 5 bases from V and 0 bases from J, with 14 bases between. The CDR3 extends over 16 amino acids. Germline assignment: CDR1 LGHNA and CDR2 YNFKEQ. CDR3 sequence reads: CASSAQGPIAKNIQYF. CDR3 nucleotides: TGTGCCAGCAGCGCACAGGGACCGATAGCCAAAAACATTCAGTACTTC.

The chain is built from TRBV2 and TRBJ1-2; 7 positions agree with TRBD1. Germline V lookup: CDR1 SNHLY, CDR2 FYNNEI. The CDR3 extends over 14 amino acids. V gave up 7 bases and J gave up 4 bases; unmatched junction bases: 9. The CDR3 bases are TGTGCCAGCATTGAGAACAGGGGCCCCTATGGCTACACCTTC. Amino acid sequence: CASIENRGPYGYTF.

This chain uses TRBV18 with TRBJ2-4; tentative D call: TRBD1 (6 bases). The germline V gene has CDR1 KGHSH and CDR2 LQKENI. Trimming took 4 bases from V and 3 from J, leaving 16 bases between them. This CDR3 has 16 amino acids. The DNA for the CDR3 is TGTGCCAGCTCACTAACGCCCCTGGACAGCAAAAACATTCAGTACTTC. Amino acid sequence: CASSLTPLDSKNIQYF.

The rearrangement links TRBV7-2 to TRBJ2-7; the D gene is possibly TRBD1 (6 bases). The CDR3 covers 14 residues. The germline V gene has CDR1 SGHTA and CDR2 FQGNSA. Trimming removed 2 bases at V and 2 bases at J, with 10 bases between. CDR3 nucleotide sequence: TGTGCCAGCAGCTTAATTGGGACAACCTACGAGCAGTACTTC. Its translation: CASSLIGTTYEQYF.

V usage is TRBV5-1 and J usage is TRBJ2-1; 12 bases match TRBD2. Germline CDR1 and CDR2: SGHRS and YFSETQ. The ends lost 0 bases at V and 9 bases at J; junction bases unmatched: 7. The CDR3 is 16 residues long. CDR3 protein: CASSLASSGRAGEQFF. The DNA for the CDR3 is TGCGCCAGCAGCTTGGCCTCTAGCGGGAGGGCGGGTGAGCAGTTCTTC.

J is TRBJ2-2 and V is TRBV9, with a possible D match to TRBD2 (6 bases). The ends were cut back, 3 bases at V and 2 bases at J, with 17 bases in the middle. CDR3 size: 17 residues. The germline CDR1 and CDR2 sequences are SGDLS and YYNGEE. CDR3 sequence: CASSAPGLRINTGELFF. The DNA of the CDR3 is TGTGCCAGCAGCGCGCCGGGACTTCGGATAAACACCGGGGAGCTGTTTTTT.

The chain has TRBV11-2 and TRBJ1-3, with 9 bases that match TRBD1. Losses at the gene ends were 5 bases for V and 0 bases for J; bases not matched to a gene: 11. Germline lookup yields CDR1 SGHAT and CDR2 FQNNGV. The CDR3 is made up of 18 amino acids. CDR3 amino acids: CASSPQTGTGSSGNTIYF. In DNA, the CDR3 is TGTGCCAGCAGCCCTCAGACCGGGACAGGGAGCTCTGGAAACACCATATATTTT.

This rearrangement joins TRBV7-2 to TRBJ2-2, with TRBD1 matching over 11 bases. Per the germline V gene, CDR1 is SGHTA and CDR2 is FQGNSA. The junction had 1 base not matched to a gene; V was cut back by 3 bases and J by 4 bases. The CDR3 extends over 15 amino acids. CDR3 amino acids: CASSFGQGATGELFF. CDR3 bases: TGTGCCAGCAGCTTTGGACAGGGGGCCACCGGGGAGCTGTTTTTT.

This clone was counted once. The chain joins TRBV6-5 to TRBJ2-7; 16 positions agree with TRBD2. The CDR3 consists of 15 residues. CDR1 and CDR2 (germline): MNHEY, SVGAGI. The V gene end was trimmed by 6 bases and the J gene end by 9 bases; junction bases not matched to a gene: 8. CDR3: CASSTGTSGRDGQYF. The CDR3 nucleotides read TGTGCCAGCAGCACCGGGACTAGCGGGAGGGACGGGCAGTACTTC.

The V and J genes are TRBV6-5 and TRBJ1-2; the D is unclear. V was clipped by 10 bases and J by 0 bases, with 12 bases between them. There are 13 residues in the CDR3. Germline CDR1 MNHEY, CDR2 SVGAGI. CDR3 protein: CATRAGTNYGYTF. The DNA of the CDR3 is TGTGCCACCCGAGCGGGGACTAACTATGGCTACACCTTC.

This chain connects TRBV18 to TRBJ1-4; possible D gene TRBD1, 6 bases. The CDR3 covers 17 residues. V was shortened by 3 bases and J by 0 bases, with 14 bases between the two germline ends. Germline CDR1 KGHSH, CDR2 LQKENI. The CDR3 loop is CASSPPGHYATNEKLFF. CDR3 DNA: TGTGCCAGCTCACCTCCGGGACACTATGCAACTAATGAAAAACTGTTTTTT.

The chain has TRBV6-5 and TRBJ2-7, with D maybe TRBD1 (5 bases). CDR3 size: 12 residues. With 5 bases removed from V and 3 bases from J, the gap between germline ends came to 8 bases. CDR1 MNHEY and CDR2 SVGAGI come from the germline V gene. CDR3 region: CASSLQGYEQYF. CDR3 DNA sequence: TGTGCCAGCAGTCTTCAGGGCTACGAGCAGTACTTC.

The chain is built from TRBV5-8 and TRBJ2-5; TRBD2 matches 11 bases. The CDR3 sequence is 17 residues long. The junction had 8 bases not matched to a gene; V was cut back by 0 bases and J by 4 bases. Germline assignment: CDR1 SGHTS and CDR2 YDEGEE. The CDR3 here is CASSLVFTSGSVETQYF. CDR3 bases: TGTGCCAGCAGCTTGGTTTTTACTAGCGGGAGTGTAGAGACCCAGTACTTC.

CDR3 DNA sequence: TGTGCCAGCACGATAGCCGCGAACACCGGGGAGCTGTTTTTT. Translating gives CASTIAANTGELFF. V usage is TRBV2 and J usage is TRBJ2-2; no clear D gene. The germline CDR1 and CDR2 sequences are SNHLY and FYNNEI. The V and J ends lost 7 bases and 0 bases respectively, with 9 bases between them. The CDR3 extends over 14 amino acids. Using reference TRBV2 and TRBJ2-2 for the parts outside the CDR3, the full variable domain is EPEVTQTPSHQVTQMGQEVILRCVPISNHLYFYWYRQILGQKVEFLVSFYNNEISEKSEIFDDQFSVERPDGSNFTLKIRSTKLEDSAMYFCASTIAANTGELFFGEGSRLTVL.

This clone was observed a few times. This chain connects TRBV30 to TRBJ1-1, with TRBD1 identical over 8 bases. The J segment lost 4 bases and the V segment lost 1 base, leaving 14 bases of the junction unmatched. Germline V gene sequence: CDR1 GTSNPN, CDR2 SVGIG (reference sequence). The CDR3 contains 17 residues. CDR3 in DNA: TGTGCCTGGAGTGAGATGGACAGGGACGAGCACGGCACTGAAGCTTTCTTT. As protein: CAWSEMDRDEHGTEAFF.